This is a list of T cell receptor beta chains from one sample in a study of T cell repertoires in cytomegalovirus infection. These receptors have no identified antigens. TCRdb analysed the reads with MiXCR anew, one entry per CDR3 protein. The data contain roughly 990,000 distinct CDR3 sequences, approximately 31% of them singletons. The sequences come from cultured CD8+ T cells from PBMCs, collected from culture after CMV antigen stimulation. The receptors originated from a human donor in good health (CMV status not recorded). Some clones in this sample may be carry-over from other donors' samples. Each CDR3 is given without its conserved first and last residue. The order of the fields is CDR3 protein, J gene, V gene.

cdr3_aa: ASSLALAGGNGEQF
j_call: TRBJ2-1
v_call: TRBV7-7

cdr3_aa: ASSQEGGPWGTTEAF
j_call: TRBJ1-1
v_call: TRBV4-3

cdr3_aa: ASSYRADSNYGYT
j_call: TRBJ1-2
v_call: TRBV6-5

cdr3_aa: AIRGRQGVNTEAF
j_call: TRBJ1-1
v_call: TRBV10-3

cdr3_aa: ASSQLAGDNYNEQF
j_call: TRBJ2-1
v_call: TRBV7-6

cdr3_aa: ASGFPQH
j_call: TRBJ1-5
v_call: TRBV12-5

cdr3_aa: ASSNPAGLGPADTQY
j_call: TRBJ2-3
v_call: TRBV9

cdr3_aa: AISESIYNEQF
j_call: TRBJ2-1
v_call: TRBV10-3

cdr3_aa: ASSSDLASTVHNEQF
j_call: TRBJ2-1
v_call: TRBV5-6

cdr3_aa: ASSLVQGENTEAF
j_call: TRBJ1-1
v_call: TRBV13

cdr3_aa: ASTSFGDGYT
j_call: TRBJ1-2
v_call: TRBV12-3/TRBV12-4

cdr3_aa: ASSLRQGGYTEAF
j_call: TRBJ1-1
v_call: TRBV27

cdr3_aa: ASSSPPQRTVKETQY
j_call: TRBJ2-5
v_call: TRBV7-8

cdr3_aa: ASSYTVQGETQY
j_call: TRBJ2-5
v_call: TRBV27

cdr3_aa: ASSYSRGAGGNTIY
j_call: TRBJ1-3
v_call: TRBV6-6

cdr3_aa: ASSCSTGSEAF
j_call: TRBJ1-1
v_call: TRBV6-2/TRBV6-3

cdr3_aa: ASSLERTSGAYEQY
j_call: TRBJ2-7
v_call: TRBV27

cdr3_aa: ASNLSDSTQETQY
j_call: TRBJ2-5
v_call: TRBV23-1

cdr3_aa: ASVELSSTQY
j_call: TRBJ2-3
v_call: TRBV12-3/TRBV12-4

cdr3_aa: ASDSPPEATGGDYGYT
j_call: TRBJ1-2
v_call: TRBV12-5

cdr3_aa: AISTKVANEQF
j_call: TRBJ2-1
v_call: TRBV10-3

cdr3_aa: ATRARPWGYT
j_call: TRBJ1-2
v_call: TRBV6-5

cdr3_aa: ASSPRQTADTQY
j_call: TRBJ2-3
v_call: TRBV9

cdr3_aa: ASSLVDTPVGANVLT
j_call: TRBJ2-6
v_call: TRBV7-8

cdr3_aa: ASSWSGQGTEAF
j_call: TRBJ1-1
v_call: TRBV6-2/TRBV6-3

cdr3_aa: ASSPRGRLNEKLF
j_call: TRBJ1-4
v_call: TRBV12-3/TRBV12-4

cdr3_aa: ASSYSRGMGDKPYNEQF
j_call: TRBJ2-1
v_call: TRBV6-2/TRBV6-3

cdr3_aa: ASRGYGTLNTGELF
j_call: TRBJ2-2
v_call: TRBV25-1

cdr3_aa: ASRGAGVAETQY
j_call: TRBJ2-5
v_call: TRBV6-5

cdr3_aa: ASSWGGTSAYEQY
j_call: TRBJ2-7
v_call: TRBV5-1

cdr3_aa: ASSLGLRGDHEQF
j_call: TRBJ2-1
v_call: TRBV7-6